The following is a TCR beta chain sequence with its context. This clonotype was counted at least ten times. Its specific antigen is unknown. There are no base qualities to consult, and no much larger clone falls within one base. The data are from a study of read filtering for tumor transcriptome and immune sequencing (TCRdb year 2020). Background for the entire study: The cohort was composed of 17 to 20 male and 13 to 15 female patients, with a mean age of approximately 66 years and an age range of roughly 45 to 85. By revised international staging, 8 or 9 patients were R-ISS I, 16 were R-ISS II and 6 or 7 were R-ISS III. After DNase treatment, whole-transcriptome libraries were prepared using the TruSeq RNA Access Library Prep Kit. TCR-region mapped reads per sample ranged from about 4.05 to 10.27 million with IR-seq versus only roughly 85 to 1,300 with RNA-seq. Using the same bone marrow samples, the study ran both targeted immune repertoire sequencing and bulk whole-transcriptome sequencing and then compared the TCR repertoires from each method. As a main aim, a read-filtering strategy for immune repertoire data was addressed, with the specific question being whether clonotypes supported by a single read should be removed.

Bone marrow was sampled from every patient at the time of active disease. Ficoll-Hypaque density gradient centrifugation was used to isolate bone marrow mononuclear cells. Myeloma plasma cells were removed and CD138-negative cells were obtained by negative selection following labeling with CD138 magnetic microbeads on a MACS separator. The purity of the isolated cells was checked by flow cytometry with CD138 antibodies on an Attune NxT. TRIzol reagent was used to extract total RNA, which was then quantified with a NanoDrop spectrophotometer. Paired RNA-seq and IR-seq were performed on each patient's CD138-negative bone marrow sample. From its cysteine to its phenylalanine, the CDR3 spans 15 amino acids. Of all the DNA, just the CDR3 is kept, 45 bases in frame from base 1. CDR1 and CDR2 were assigned from the germline V gene as SGHNT and YENEEA. The junction carries 9 bases between V and J, which are trimmed by 1 base and 3 bases respectively.

Starting from 400 ng RNA, TCR libraries were constructed with the Immunoverse kit using molecular barcoded adaptors that cover the alpha/delta and beta/gamma chains. TCR library preparation was performed with the same RNA that was used for transcriptome sequencing. An Illumina HiSeq 4000 with 2 x 150 cycles was used to sequence the TCR libraries. As for the authors' bioinformatics: Using MiXCR, which included quality filtering and error correction, TCR reads were aligned to human V, D, J and C references and then assembled into CDR3 clonotypes. The tcR package in R was used to analyze clonotype counts and gene usage diversity. For inspection of raw mapping reads, RNA-seq reads were mapped by STAR aligner version 2.5.3a onto GRCh37 of the human genome. To test the effect of sequencing depth on detected clonotypes, IR-seq fastq files were randomly downsampled using Seqtk 1.3. Using fastp trimming at Q25 and MiXCR clonotype assembly, TCRdb reanalyzed the public sequencing data and kept in-frame beta chains. Every entry covers one CDR3 protein and lists the most common genes and DNA from its rows. Clone size and V and J calls follow TCRdb, not the original study. The sample table contains approximately 61,000 distinct CDR3 sequences; only one count was recorded for about 21% of them. Over 12% of the sample comes from the top ten.

The research as a whole found: Clonotypes were captured by IR-seq at much higher depth and more reliably than by RNA-seq, and smaller IR-seq throughput was sufficient for identification of most shared clonotypes. In IR-seq, approximately 80% of clonotypes but roughly 3.5% of total reads were represented by single-read clonotypes, whereas in RNA-seq, around 75% of clonotypes and more than 35% of reads were represented by single-read clonotypes. Rather than purified T cells, the sorted CD138-negative fraction was a mixed bone marrow immune population. When single-read clonotypes were removed, the proportions of shared clonotypes in IR-seq and RNA-seq correlated more strongly.

The sequence is built from TRBV11-3 and TRBJ2-2; the D segment could be TRBD2, given 5 matching bases. Input material: a population of CD138-negative cells sorted from bone marrow. The cell subset or site label on this specimen signifies: bone marrow mononuclear cells depleted of CD138+ plasma/myeloma cells by negative magnetic selection. The sequence came from a donor over 35 with multiple myeloma. The nucleotide sequence reads as follows: TGTGCCAGCAGCTTAGGAGTCGGGGACACCGGGGAGCTGTTTTTT. It encodes CASSLGVGDTGELFF.